These T cell receptor delta chains were read from a single sample in a study of gamma-delta chains in newborns, infants, children. TCRdb reran clone calling via CATT on the reads. This repertoire shows more than 1,500 delta-chain clones, about two fifths found once; its top ten account for around 16%. Sequencing input: blood. The receptors come from a child who had a fever. CDR3s include the opening cysteine and the closing phenylalanine or tryptophan. The D gene is left open where the match is weak. Some rows have no size entry. The others give once, few or many, or a class for an expanded clone.

TRDV2	TRDD3	NA	TRDJ1	CACCLIPSAYWGIHFVNDKLIF	TGTGCCTGTTGCCTCATTCCTAGCGCGTACTGGGGGATTCATTTCGTCAACGATAAACTCATCTTT
TRDV2	TRDD3	NA	TRDJ3	CACDPLLGDTGPWDTRQMFF	TGTGCCTGTGATCCCTTACTGGGGGATACAGGCCCCTGGGACACCCGACAGATGTTTTTC
TRDV1	TRDD3	NA	TRDJ1	CALGGLTYPTGGLPDKLIF	TGTGCTCTTGGGGGGCTCACCTACCCGACTGGGGGATTACCCGATAAACTCATCTTT
TRDV2	TRDD3	NA	TRDJ3	CACDTVLGDSWDTRQMFF	TGTGCCTGTGACACCGTACTGGGGGATTCCTGGGACACCCGACAGATGTTTTTC
TRDV2	NA	few	TRDJ1	CACDTLGDRGYTDKLIF	TGTGCCTGTGACACTCTTGGGGACAGGGGATACACCGATAAACTCATCTTT
TRDV2	NA	large	TRDJ3	CACDTVRGNRPRASWDTRQMFF	TGTGCCTGTGACACCGTCCGGGGGAATCGCCCAAGAGCCTCCTGGGACACCCGACAGATGTTTTTC
TRDV2	TRDD3	NA	TRDJ1	CACDPVLGVPMYTDKLIF	TGTGCCTGTGACCCAGTACTGGGGGTCCCAATGTACACCGATAAACTCATCTTT
TRDV2	TRDD3	few	TRDJ3	CACDALLGDSSWDTRQMFF	TGTGCCTGTGACGCCTTACTGGGGGACAGCTCCTGGGACACCCGACAGATGTTTTTC
TRDV2	TRDD3	NA	TRDJ1	CACDPLLGDTDKLIF	TGTGCCTGTGACCCTTTACTGGGGGACACCGATAAACTCATCTTT
TRDV2	NA	few	TRDJ1	CACDTVQGMATDKLIF	TGTGCCTGTGACACCGTGCAGGGAATGGCCACCGATAAACTCATCTTT
TRDV2	NA	once	TRDJ1	CACDPISSFVLRKEKTDRLIF	TGTGCCTGTGACCCCATCTCCTCCTTCGTACTGAGGAAGGAAAAAACCGATAGACTCATCTTT
TRDV2	NA	NA	TRDJ1	CACDSLPGGPHTDKLIF	TGTGCCTGTGACTCCCTTCCTGGGGGGCCCCACACCGATAAACTCATCTTT
TRDV2	NA	few	TRDJ1	CACDTMLGNTDKLIF	TGTGCCTGTGACACCATGCTGGGGAACACCGATAAACTCATCTTT
TRDV2	TRDD3	NA	TRDJ1	CACDRLGAPRYTDKLTF	TGTGCCTGTGACAGGCTGGGGGCCCCGCGGTACACCGATAAACTCACCTTT
TRDV3	TRDD2	NA	TRDJ1	CAFIPTFLRSAGAGLLLIF	TGTGCCTTTATCCCCACCTTCCTACGAAGTGCGGGGGCCGGTCTACTACTCATCTTT
TRDV2	NA	NA	TRDJ1	CACDTVGGHDKLIF	TGTGCCTGTGACACTGTTGGGGGTCACGATAAACTCATCTTT
TRDV2	NA	few	TRDJ1	CACDPLGGGDKLIF	TGTGCCTGTGACCCCTTGGGGGGCGGCGATAAACTCATCTTT
TRDV2	NA	few	TRDJ1	CACDTVGLGPYTDKLIF	TGTGCCTGTGACACCGTAGGCCTGGGGCCTTACACCGATAAACTCATCTTT
TRDV2	NA	NA	TRDJ3	CACDTIGELSWDTRQMFF	TGTGCCTGTGACACCATAGGGGAACTCTCCTGGGACACCCGACAGATGTTTTTC
TRDV2	TRDD3	NA	TRDJ1	CACDTLGVAGGYSRTNTDKLIF	TGCGCCTGTGACACCCTAGGCGTGGCTGGGGGATACTCCAGGACCAACACCGATAAACTCATCTTT
TRDV2	TRDD3	large	TRDJ1	CACPLLGISTDKLIF	TGTGCCTGTCCTTTACTGGGGATCTCTACCGATAAACTCATCTTT
TRDV2	NA	NA	TRDJ1	CACDTVEGGDTDKLIF	TGTGCCTGTGACACCGTGGAGGGAGGCGACACTGATAAACTCATCTTT
TRDV2	TRDD3	few	TRDJ1	CACDTLGEYTDKLIF	TGTGCCTGTGACACCCTGGGGGAGTACACCGATAAACTCATCTTT
TRDV2	TRDD3	NA	TRDJ1	CACDTVVLGDTDKLIF	TGTGCCTGTGACACGGTTGTACTGGGGGACACCGATAAACTCATCTTT
TRDV2	NA	large	TRDJ1	CACDTVGIITDKLIF	TGTGCCTGTGACACCGTGGGGATCATCACCGATAAACTCATCTTT
TRDV2	TRDD3	NA	TRDJ3	CACDSYWGIASSWDTRQMFF	TGTGCCTGTGACTCGTACTGGGGGATAGCTTCCTCCTGGGACACCCGACAGATGTTTTTC
TRDV2	TRDD3	few	TRDJ1	CACDLLGDRSDKLIF	TGTGCCTGTGACCTACTGGGGGATAGGTCAGATAAACTCATCTTT